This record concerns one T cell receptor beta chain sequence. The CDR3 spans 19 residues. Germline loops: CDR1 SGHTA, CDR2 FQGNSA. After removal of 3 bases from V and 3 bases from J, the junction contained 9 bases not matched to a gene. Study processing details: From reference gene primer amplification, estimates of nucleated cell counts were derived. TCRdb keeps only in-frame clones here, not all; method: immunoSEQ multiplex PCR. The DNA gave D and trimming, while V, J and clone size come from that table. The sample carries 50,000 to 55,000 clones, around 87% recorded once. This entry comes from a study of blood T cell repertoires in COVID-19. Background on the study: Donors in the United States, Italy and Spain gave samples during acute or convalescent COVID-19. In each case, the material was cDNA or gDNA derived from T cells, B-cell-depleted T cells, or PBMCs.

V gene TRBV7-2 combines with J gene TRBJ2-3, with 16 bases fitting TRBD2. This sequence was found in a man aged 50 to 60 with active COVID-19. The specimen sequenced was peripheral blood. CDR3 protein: CASSFRPGTSGGATDTQYF. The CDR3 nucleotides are TGTGCCAGCAGCTTCCGCCCCGGGACTAGCGGGGGGGCGACAGATACGCAGTATTTT.